This T cell receptor (beta chain) was documented in a study of OX40 agonist ivuxolimab in advanced cancers. Some background on the complete study: Ivuxolimab was an agonistic, fully human IgG2 monoclonal antibody directed against OX40 (CD134), a costimulatory receptor. Of the 50 to 55 dose-escalation patients, hepatocellular carcinoma was present in approximately 20, melanoma in roughly 15, renal cell carcinoma in 9 and head and neck cancer in 9. The monotherapy dose-escalation portion (N of about 52 patients) of the phase I ivuxolimab trial is reported in the paper. Partial responses were achieved by three dose-escalation patients, of whom one had hepatocellular carcinoma and two had cutaneous melanoma. Peripheral TCRbeta sequencing was intended to test whether TCR sequence diversity was altered and clonal T-cell expansion was caused by ivuxolimab. In the dose-escalation cohort, approximately 82% of patients were male, and the mean age was approximately 60 years, with a range of roughly 20 to 80. Patients were allowed to have had prior anti-PD-1, anti-PD-L1 or anti-CTLA-4 therapy, and less than 45% of the dose-escalation patients had previously received checkpoint inhibitors. Intravenous ivuxolimab was administered to patients every 2 weeks at six dose levels: 0.01, 0.1, 0.3, 1.5, 3 and 10 mg/kg. Results the study describes overall, beyond this receptor: The antigen specificity of the peripheral T cells that underwent clonal expansion was not determined. In partial responders in the 0.1-3.0 mg/kg groups, normalized peripheral clonal expansion was found to be among the lowest, especially among CD8+ T cells. Low levels of normalized T-cell clonal expansion were also seen in some patients who did not respond. At doses of 0.1 to 3.0 mg/kg, clonal expansion of both CD4+ and CD8+ T cells in blood was seen between baseline and week 6. After ivuxolimab, expanded clones were on average more numerous among CD8+ T cells than among CD4+ T cells.

Genomic DNA was extracted from sorted cells for sequencing of the TCRbeta CDR3 region. The immunoSEQ Assay was used to sequence the TCRbeta CDR3 regions. The immuneACCESS repertoire file appears here via TCRdb, limited to in-frame rearrangements. These files lack a portion of the clones; in checked studies, under half of the deficit traces to unresolved V genes, and the cause of the others is not known. The sample table shows over 35,000 clones, and 75% to 90% are seen once. The ten largest clones represent over 0.55% of the sample. The V end loses 2 bases and the J end loses 8 bases, and a stretch of 6 bases separates them. From the cysteine through the phenylalanine, the CDR3 covers 12 amino acids. The entry retains the CDR3 DNA only, 36 bases that are in frame from base 1. As encoded in the germline V gene, CDR1 is MNHEY while CDR2 is SVGAGI. Patients with autoimmune disease history or receiving systemic immunosuppression were excluded from the trial. Peripheral blood for TCR sequencing was drawn from every dose cohort at baseline, at cycle 4 day 1 and at cycle 7 day 1. Samples were obtained from an open-label, multicenter, first-in-human phase I dose-escalation trial of ivuxolimab. Adults with locally advanced or metastatic head and neck squamous cell, hepatocellular, melanoma or renal cell carcinoma were enrolled in the trial. Before TCR sequencing, CD4+ T cells and CD8+ T cells from peripheral blood were sorted into separate populations.

About this clone: The antigen it binds to is not known. Base qualities are not recorded, but no much larger clone differs from it by a single base.

Sequenced material: CD4+ or CD8+ T cells sorted from blood, taken in a trial of the OX40 agonist ivuxolimab. This clonotype was obtained from an adult with an advanced solid tumor such as melanoma, head and neck, liver or kidney cancer. This chain is built from TRBV6-5 and TRBJ1-4; a weak D assignment points to TRBD1 (5 bases agree). Here the CDR3 is given as CASSYGGEKLFF. The sequence in DNA is TGTGCCAGCAGTTACGGGGGGGAAAAACTGTTTTTT.